This T cell receptor beta chain was obtained from a study of shared T cell receptors in the human thymus. V was clipped by 3 bases and J by 2 bases, with 18 bases between them. The CDR3 runs to 17 residues. The germline gives CDR1 LGHNA, CDR2 YSLEER. Sequenced by immunoSEQ multiplex PCR; TCRdb stores in-frame clones only, minus some. The top ten hold approximately 0.02% of the sample, which has about 380,000 clones, approximately 95% seen once. Sequencing was carried out using thymocytes. The chain uses TRBV4-3 and TRBJ2-3; D may be TRBD2 (5 bases). This TCR came from a human donor. This CDR3 is CASSHDLRVIHTDTQYF. The CDR3 nucleotides are TGCGCCAGCAGCCATGACCTGAGGGTCATCCACACAGATACGCAGTATTTT.